What follows describes a single TCR beta chain. Using immunoSEQ multiplex PCR, the repertoire was profiled, and TCRdb retains in-frame clones only, with some absent. The profile covers 85,000 to 100,000 clones, with under 97% appearing a single time and over 0.2% taken by the ten largest. The record originates from a study of technical replicates of blood from several donors. Sequenced: T cells isolated from PBMCs. The receptor was isolated from a human donor in good health.

The CDR3: CASTSGAPSTDTQYF. The CDR3, as DNA: TGCGCCAGCACCTCAGGGGCCCCTAGCACAGATACGCAGTATTTT. The V and J genes are TRBV5-1 and TRBJ2-3; tentatively, D is TRBD1 (6 bases). V lost 6 bases and J 0 bases, leaving 14 bases between the germline ends. This CDR3 contains 15 residues. CDR1 SGHRS and CDR2 YFSETQ come from the germline V gene. The complete variable domain, with remaining parts taken from reference TRBV5-1 and TRBJ2-3, reads KAGVTQTPRYLIKTRGQQVTLSCSPISGHRSVSWYQQTPGQGLQFLFEYFSETQRNKGNFPGRFSGRQFSNSRSEMNVSTLELGDSALYLCASTSGAPSTDTQYFGPGTRLTVL.